The rows below give T cell receptor beta chains drawn from one sample of a study of CD8+CD57+ T cells in acquired aplastic anemia. TCRdb reanalysed the reads using MiXCR and keeps one entry per CDR3 protein. The sample contains tens of thousands of distinct CDR3 sequences, 70% of which appear only once. The sequenced sample consisted of sorted CD4+, CD8+, or CD8+CD57+ T cells (not recorded which) from PBMCs. These receptors were taken from a human donor with aplastic anemia. Both conserved end residues are part of each CDR3. A D gene is named only where the DNA matches it firmly. Some rows have no size entry. The others give once, few or many, or a class for an expanded clone.

>TRBV20-1|TRBD1|TRBJ1-6|few
CSARGQGDSSPLHF
TGCAGTGCTAGAGGACAGGGAGACAGTTCACCCCTCCACTTT
>TRBV10-3|.|TRBJ1-1|.
CAISLGGAVNTEAFF
TGTGCCATCAGTTTAGGCGGGGCCGTGAACACTGAAGCTTTCTTT
>TRBV15|TRBD1|TRBJ1-4|.
CATSRQQGADEKLFF
TGTGCCACCAGCAGACAACAGGGGGCGGATGAAAAACTGTTTTTT
>TRBV7-9|.|TRBJ1-6|.
CASSPDGRFGSPLHF
TGTGCCAGCAGCCCCGACGGCCGGTTCGGTTCACCCCTCCACTTT
>TRBV2|TRBD1|TRBJ1-6|.
CASWTGGSPLHF
TGTGCCAGCTGGACAGGGGGGTCACCCCTCCACTTT
>TRBV10-3|TRBD2|TRBJ2-1|.
CAIRGDREGEQFF
TGTGCCATCAGGGGGGATAGGGAGGGTGAGCAGTTCTTC
>TRBV27|TRBD1|TRBJ2-7|many
CASSVYRGQGQYF
TGTGCCAGCAGCGTCTACAGGGGGCAGGGGCAGTACTTC
>TRBV20-1|TRBD1|TRBJ1-5|.
CSAMVGQGNQPQHF
TGCAGTGCTATGGTGGGACAGGGCAATCAGCCCCAGCATTTT
>TRBV11-2|.|TRBJ2-2|.
CASGGTNTGELVF
TGTGCCAGCGGGGGAACGAACACCGGGGAGCTGGTTTTT
>TRBV25-1|.|TRBJ1-4|.
CASRGIPEKLFF
TGTGCCAGCAGAGGGATCCCTGAAAAACTGTTTTTT
>TRBV10-2|.|TRBJ2-1|.
CASSEGEQFF
TGCGCCAGCAGTGAGGGTGAGCAGTTCTTC
>TRBV25-1|.|TRBJ2-5|.
CASSLLSTQETQYF
TGTGCCAGCAGCCTCCTCAGCACACAAGAGACCCAGTACTTC
>TRBV7-9|.|TRBJ2-7|.
CASSSSGASTLGEQYF
TGTGCCAGCAGCTCCTCGGGTGCTTCTACCCTGGGGGAGCAGTACTTC
>TRBV10-3|TRBD2|TRBJ2-7|.
CAIEDGAGGPQEQYF
TGTGCCATCGAGGATGGAGCGGGAGGGCCTCAGGAGCAGTACTTC
>TRBV7-9|.|TRBJ1-1|many
CASSPEEGLEAFF
TGTGCCAGCAGCCCAGAAGAGGGACTCGAAGCTTTCTTT
>TRBV20-1|.|TRBJ2-1|.
CSAVRTGGGSEQFF
TGCAGTGCTGTACGGACGGGTGGGGGGAGTGAGCAGTTCTTC
>TRBV2|.|TRBJ1-3|.
CASSGQMAGSGNTIYF
TGTGCCAGCAGTGGACAGATGGCGGGGTCTGGAAACACCATATATTTT
>TRBV11-2|.|TRBJ2-1|many
CASSLEGTRDPTYNEQFF
TGTGCCAGCAGCCTAGAGGGTACGCGGGACCCGACCTACAATGAGCAGTTCTTC
>TRBV20-1|.|TRBJ2-5|.
CSARGGGWETQYF
TGCAGTGCTAGAGGAGGCGGGTGGGAGACCCAGTACTTC
>TRBV7-2|TRBD2|TRBJ2-7|.
CASSYPSGRYYEQYF
TGTGCCAGCAGCTATCCCAGCGGGAGGTACTACGAGCAGTACTTC
>TRBV7-2|.|TRBJ2-5|once
CASSLEPRETQYF
TGTGCCAGCAGCTTAGAACCTCGGGAGACCCAGTACTTC